This T cell receptor beta chain emerged from a study of long-term antiretroviral therapy in people with HIV. Overall study results and limits: Dominant in the repertoire at all time points were clones expanded before ART. Blood, drawn from about 2003 to 2018, may reflect older ART regimens. Although diversity increased after ART, it remained lower than in transplant donor controls.

At survey level, the immunoSEQ assay was run in its v3.0 version. Measured with immunoSEQ multiplex PCR; TCRdb has only the in-frame clones, and not every one. The data hold about 21,000 clones, with roughly 79% observed a single time. Donors each had at least one pre-ART PBMC sample and at least two post-ART ones. J lost 2 bases, V lost 6 bases, and 4 bases had no gene match. There are 14 residues in the CDR3. Germline V gene lookup returns CDR1 MNHNS and CDR2 SASEGT. About this clone itself: Antigen: not known.

The chain uses TRBV6-1 and TRBJ2-7; 10 bases line up with TRBD2. This sequence was found in a man aged 40-50 years with HIV. The sequencing here drew on unsorted PBMCs, taken 0.1 years before starting antiretroviral therapy. CDR3 residues: CASRPGLAAYEQYF. Written as DNA, the CDR3 is TGTGCCAGCAGGCCCGGACTAGCGGCCTACGAGCAGTACTTC.